This T cell receptor beta chain is from a study of siplizumab effects on memory and regulatory T cells. Per individual sample, 95,000 to 100,000 TCR templates were assayed. Clones were read by immunoSEQ multiplex PCR, and TCRdb kept only the in-frame ones, dropping some. The data show some 120,000 clones, with 80% to 95% seen just once and over 0.15% held by the top ten. The CDR3 contains 19 residues. J lost 1 base, V lost 5 bases, and 16 bases had no gene match. The germline CDR1 and CDR2 sequences are SGHTA and FQGNSA. Study-level points and caveats: Tregs that proliferated in siplizumab cultures did not have their suppressive function confirmed. Naive T cells looked more diverse than memory cells and looked like major alloresponse contributors. Siplizumab significantly reduced alloreactive sequences traceable to unstimulated CD4+ memory cells.

This clone was seen more than once but under ten times. Its antigen is currently unknown. The chain is built from TRBV7-2 and TRBJ2-4, with 8 bases matching TRBD1. The TCR sequence derives from a human donor in good health. The sequencing sample was made of non-Treg CD4+ T cells sorted from blood. The CDR3: CASSLKPGQGAGAKNIQYF. The CDR3 region has the DNA TGTGCCAGCAGCCTAAAACCGGGCCAGGGGGCGGGGGCCAAAAACATTCAGTACTTC.